These T cell receptor beta chains were read from a single sample in a study of cytomegalovirus exposure and HLA in healthy donors. Libraries were prepared by immunoSEQ multiplex PCR; TCRdb keeps only in-frame clonotypes and omits some of them. The sample lists over 55,000 clones; approximately 80% were seen once. The specimen sequenced was PBMCs. These receptors originate from a man aged 40-49 years in good health and CMV-seronegative. Each CDR3 is given with its conserved first and last residue. The D gene is left open where the match is weak.

d_call j_call v_call cdr3_length cdr3_aa cdr3_nt
. TRBJ1-5 TRBV20-1 11 CSARDIGTQHF TGCAGTGCTAGAGACATCGGGACCCAGCATTTT
. TRBJ1-1 TRBV10-3 14 CAISESQGNTEAFF TGTGCCATCAGTGAGTCGCAGGGAAACACTGAAGCTTTCTTT
TRBD1 TRBJ1-6 TRBV19 15 CASSTTGNYNSPLHF TGTGCCAGTAGTACGACAGGGAACTATAATTCACCCCTCCACTTT
TRBD1 TRBJ1-6 TRBV28 17 CASGITGGVWNNSPLHF TGTGCCAGCGGTATAACAGGGGGCGTCTGGAATAATTCACCCCTCCACTTT
. TRBJ1-2 TRBV6-6 13 CASARGDRYGYTF TGTGCCAGCGCCCGGGGGGACCGCTATGGCTACACCTTC
. TRBJ2-3 TRBV4-2 17 CASSQPFDRADTDTQYF TGTGCCAGCAGCCAACCCTTCGACAGAGCTGACACAGATACGCAGTATTTT
TRBD2 TRBJ2-6 TRBV7-3 16 CASSPYRGAGANVLTF TGTGCCAGCAGCCCCTATCGGGGGGCTGGGGCCAACGTCCTGACTTTC
. TRBJ1-3 TRBV13 15 CASSLGTNSGNTIYF TGTGCCAGCAGCTTAGGGACAAACTCTGGAAACACCATATATTTT
TRBD2 TRBJ2-5 TRBV7-9 16 CASSPRGSGGAETQYF TGTGCCAGCAGCCCCCGAGGTAGCGGGGGGGCAGAGACCCAGTACTTC
. TRBJ2-1 TRBV2 17 CASSGSYSTFFGNEQFF TGTGCCAGCAGCGGATCTTACAGTACCTTCTTTGGGAATGAGCAGTTCTTC
TRBD1 TRBJ2-2 TRBV14 19 CASRPGQGAPFKNTGELFF TGTGCCAGCAGACCGGGACAGGGGGCTCCCTTCAAGAACACCGGGGAGCTGTTTTTT